The present entry profiles one TCR beta chain with its context. This entry comes from a study of cytomegalovirus exposure and HLA in healthy donors. The primer mix had 60 Vbeta and 13 Jbeta primers. Data came from immunoSEQ multiplex PCR; TCRdb stores just in-frame clones and leaves some out. The sample shows about 130,000 clones, 75% to 85% of them seen only once. Sequencing was done on a sample of PBMCs. This sequence was found in a girl aged 2 to 10 in good health and CMV-seronegative.

The DNA for the CDR3 is TGTGCCAGCAGCCTCCTAATAGGGAGCCTGAACACTGAAGCTTTCTTT. Its translation is CASSLLIGSLNTEAFF. This chain connects TRBV7-2 to TRBJ1-1; D ambiguous. This CDR3 has 16 amino acids. The germline V and J ends were trimmed by 5 bases and 0 bases, with 16 bases remaining between them. The V gene's germline CDR1 is SGHTA and CDR2 FQGNSA.